The T cell receptor beta chain described here comes from a study of T cell repertoires in aging, cancer and after chemotherapy. TRB rearrangements spanning V, D and J were amplified using mixed TRB-A/B primers. TCRdb re-analysed the multiplex PCR reads in MiXCR, keeping a single row per CDR3 protein. The data contain about 9,200 distinct CDR3 sequences, approximately 30% of them singletons. The CDR3 spans 14 residues. The germline CDR1 and CDR2 sequences are SEHNR and FQNEAQ (reference sequence). V gave up 4 bases and J gave up 5 bases, with 14 bases separating them. This clonotype turned up a few times. TCR beta rearrangements were amplified from peripheral blood genomic DNA.

The sequenced sample consisted of blood. This sequence joins TRBV7-9 and TRBJ1-2; tentatively, D is TRBD1 (6 bases). The TCR comes from a human donor in good health. CDR3 protein: CASSSLRDIYGYTF. CDR3 coding DNA: TGTGCCAGCAGCTCGCTCCGGGACATATATGGCTACACCTTC.